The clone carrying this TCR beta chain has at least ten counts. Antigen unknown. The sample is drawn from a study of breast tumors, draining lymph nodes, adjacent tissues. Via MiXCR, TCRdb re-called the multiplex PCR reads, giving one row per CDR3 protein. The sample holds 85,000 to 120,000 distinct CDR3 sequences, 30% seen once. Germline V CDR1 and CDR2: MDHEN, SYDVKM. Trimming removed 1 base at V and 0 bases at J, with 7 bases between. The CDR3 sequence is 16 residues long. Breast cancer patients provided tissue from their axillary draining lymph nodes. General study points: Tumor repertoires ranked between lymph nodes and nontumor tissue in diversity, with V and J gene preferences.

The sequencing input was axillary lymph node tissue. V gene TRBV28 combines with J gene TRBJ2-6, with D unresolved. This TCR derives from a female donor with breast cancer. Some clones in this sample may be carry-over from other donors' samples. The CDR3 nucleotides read TGTGCCAGCAGTTTATCTCACTCCTCTGGGGCCAACGTCCTGACTTTC. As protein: CASSLSHSSGANVLTF.